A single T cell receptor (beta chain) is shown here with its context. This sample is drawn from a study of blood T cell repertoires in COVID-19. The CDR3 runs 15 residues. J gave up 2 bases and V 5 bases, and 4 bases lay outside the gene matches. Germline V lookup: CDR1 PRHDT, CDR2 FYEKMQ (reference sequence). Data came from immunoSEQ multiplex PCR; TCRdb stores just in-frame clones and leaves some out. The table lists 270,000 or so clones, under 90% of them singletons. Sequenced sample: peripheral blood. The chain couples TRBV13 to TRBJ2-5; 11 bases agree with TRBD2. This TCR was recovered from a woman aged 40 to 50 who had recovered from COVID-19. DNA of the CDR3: TGTGCCAGCAGCACGGGACTAGCGGCGCAAGAGACCCAGTACTTC. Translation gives CASSTGLAAQETQYF.